The present entry profiles one T cell receptor (beta chain) with its context. Its specificity is unknown. Researchers ran the PCR with 60 Vbeta and 13 Jbeta primers. The assay was immunoSEQ multiplex PCR, and TCRdb's table has in-frame clones only and misses some. The sample carries 130,000 to 150,000 clones, 73% recorded once. Donors had nominal health at sampling but likely had unrecorded immune exposures. The record originates from a study of cytomegalovirus exposure and HLA in healthy donors. Study-wide context: A preliminary data release comprised around 85 million unique TCRs obtained from HLA-typed donors. General study results and limits: A later analysis linked a missense variant in DCLRE1C to the trimming of TCR beta V and J genes. More clonal expansion characterized HLA-associated TCR beta chains than equally common others in a later analysis.

Germline CDR1 is LGHNA and CDR2 is YNFKEQ. V shed 1 base and J shed 0 bases, with 3 bases lying between them. The CDR3 is 14 residues long. This receptor was taken from a woman aged 40 to 55 in good health and CMV-seronegative. The sample comprised PBMCs. The gene calls are TRBV4-2 and TRBJ1-4, with D unresolved. The CDR3 coding sequence is TGTGCCAGCAGCCAAGTTACAACTAATGAAAAACTGTTTTTT. It encodes CASSQVTTNEKLFF.